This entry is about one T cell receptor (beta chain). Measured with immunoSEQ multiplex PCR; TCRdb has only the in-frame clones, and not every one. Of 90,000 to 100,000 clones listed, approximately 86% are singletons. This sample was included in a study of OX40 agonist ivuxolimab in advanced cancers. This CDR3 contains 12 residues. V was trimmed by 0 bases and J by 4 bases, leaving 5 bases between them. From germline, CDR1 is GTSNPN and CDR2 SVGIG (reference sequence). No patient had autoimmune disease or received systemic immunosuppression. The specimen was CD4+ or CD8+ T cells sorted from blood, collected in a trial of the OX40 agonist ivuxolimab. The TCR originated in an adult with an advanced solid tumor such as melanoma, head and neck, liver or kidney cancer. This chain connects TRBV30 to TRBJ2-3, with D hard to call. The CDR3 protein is CAWSVSPDTQYF. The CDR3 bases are TGTGCCTGGAGTGTATCCCCAGATACGCAGTATTTT.